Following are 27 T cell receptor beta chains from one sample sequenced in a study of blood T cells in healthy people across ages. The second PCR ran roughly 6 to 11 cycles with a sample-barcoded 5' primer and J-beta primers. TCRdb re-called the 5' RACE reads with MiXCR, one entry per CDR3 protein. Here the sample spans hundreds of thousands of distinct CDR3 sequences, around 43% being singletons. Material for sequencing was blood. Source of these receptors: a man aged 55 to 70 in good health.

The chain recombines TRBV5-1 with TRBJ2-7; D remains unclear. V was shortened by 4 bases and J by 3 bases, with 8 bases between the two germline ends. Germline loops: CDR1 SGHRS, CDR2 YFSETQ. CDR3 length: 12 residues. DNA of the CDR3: TGCGCCAGCAGCGGCAGCTTCTACGAGCAGTACTTC. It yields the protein CASSGSFYEQYF.

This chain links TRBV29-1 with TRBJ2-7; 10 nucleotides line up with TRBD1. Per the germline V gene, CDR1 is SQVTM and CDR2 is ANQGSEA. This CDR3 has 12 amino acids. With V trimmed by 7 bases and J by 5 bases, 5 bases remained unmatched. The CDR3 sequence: CSGGTGDHEQYF. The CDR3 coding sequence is TGCAGCGGCGGGACAGGGGACCACGAGCAGTACTTC.

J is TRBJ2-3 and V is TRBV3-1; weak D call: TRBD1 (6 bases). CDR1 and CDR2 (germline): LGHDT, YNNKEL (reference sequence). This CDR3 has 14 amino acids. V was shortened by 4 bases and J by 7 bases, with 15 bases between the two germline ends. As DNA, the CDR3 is TGTGCCAGCAGCCGGGACACCCTGGGTTATACGCAGTATTTT. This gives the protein CASSRDTLGYTQYF.

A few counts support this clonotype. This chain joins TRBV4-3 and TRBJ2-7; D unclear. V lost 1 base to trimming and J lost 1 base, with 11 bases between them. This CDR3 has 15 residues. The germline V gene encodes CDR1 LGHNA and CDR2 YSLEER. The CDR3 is CASSQGGSRSYEQYF. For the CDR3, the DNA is TGCGCCAGCAGCCAAGGGGGAAGTCGATCCTACGAGCAGTACTTC.

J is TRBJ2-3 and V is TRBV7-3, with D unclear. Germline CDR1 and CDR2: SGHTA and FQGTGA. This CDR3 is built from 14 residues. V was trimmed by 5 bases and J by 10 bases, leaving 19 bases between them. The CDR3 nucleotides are TGTGCCAGCAGCGTAAACCCGACGGCCTGTCCGCAGTATTTT. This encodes CASSVNPTACPQYF. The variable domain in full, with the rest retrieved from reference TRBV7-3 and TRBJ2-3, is GAGVSQTPSNKVTEKGKYVELRCDPISGHTALYWYRQSLGQGPEFLIYFQGTGAADDSGLPNDRFFAVRPEGSVSTLKIQRTERGDSAVYLCASSVNPTACPQYFGPGTRLTVL.

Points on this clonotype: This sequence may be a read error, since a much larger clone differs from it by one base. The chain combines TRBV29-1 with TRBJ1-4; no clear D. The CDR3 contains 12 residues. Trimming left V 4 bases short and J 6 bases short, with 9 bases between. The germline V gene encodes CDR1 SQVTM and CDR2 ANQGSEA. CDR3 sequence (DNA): TGCAGCGTTGTAACAGCTGATGAAAAACTGTTTTTT. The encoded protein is CSVVTADEKLFF.

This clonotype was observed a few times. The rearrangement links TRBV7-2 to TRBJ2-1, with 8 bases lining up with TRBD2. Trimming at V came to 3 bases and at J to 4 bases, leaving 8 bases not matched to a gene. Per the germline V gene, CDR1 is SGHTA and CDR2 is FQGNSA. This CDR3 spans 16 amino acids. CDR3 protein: CASSFWRGASYNEQFF. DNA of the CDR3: TGTGCCAGCAGCTTTTGGCGGGGGGCCTCGTACAATGAGCAGTTCTTC. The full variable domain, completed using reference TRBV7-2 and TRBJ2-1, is GAGVSQSPSNKVTEKGKDVELRCDPISGHTALYWYRQSLGQGLEFLIYFQGNSAPDKSGLPSDRFSAERTGGSVSTLTIQRTQQEDSAVYLCASSFWRGASYNEQFFGPGTRLTVL.

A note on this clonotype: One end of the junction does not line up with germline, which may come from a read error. The CDR3 nucleotides read TGTGTCAGCAGCTTGCAGAGATTGAACACTGAAGCTTTCTTT. It yields the protein CVSSLQRLNTEAFF. The V call is TRBV5-5, the J call TRBJ1-1, with D uncertain. This CDR3 region has 14 residues. CDR1 SGHKS and CDR2 YYEKEE come from the germline V gene (reference sequence).

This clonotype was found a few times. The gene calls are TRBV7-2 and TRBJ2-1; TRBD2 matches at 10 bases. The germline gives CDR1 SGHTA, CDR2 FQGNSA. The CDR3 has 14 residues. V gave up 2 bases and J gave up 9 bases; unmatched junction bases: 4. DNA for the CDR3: TGTGCCAGCAGCTTAAATAGCGGGGGGATTGAGCAGTTCTTC. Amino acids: CASSLNSGGIEQFF.

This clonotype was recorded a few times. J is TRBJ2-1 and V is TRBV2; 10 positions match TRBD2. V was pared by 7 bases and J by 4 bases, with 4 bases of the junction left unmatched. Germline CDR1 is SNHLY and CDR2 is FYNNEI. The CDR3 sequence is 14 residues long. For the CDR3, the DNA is TGTGCCAGCACCTTAGCGGGGGGATACAATGAGCAGTTCTTC. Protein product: CASTLAGGYNEQFF.

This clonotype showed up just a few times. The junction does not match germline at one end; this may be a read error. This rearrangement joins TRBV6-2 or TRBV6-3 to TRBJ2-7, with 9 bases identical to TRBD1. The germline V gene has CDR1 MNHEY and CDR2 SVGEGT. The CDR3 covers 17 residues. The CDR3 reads CAGRSPGQGRRSYEQYF. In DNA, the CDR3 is TGTGCCGGCAGATCCCCGGGACAGGGACGCAGGTCCTACGAGCAGTACTTC.

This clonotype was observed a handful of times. The DNA for the CDR3 is TGTGCCAGCAGCTTAAAGCAGGGGGAACACTACGAGCAGTACTTC. Translation gives CASSLKQGEHYEQYF. The genes are TRBV7-2 and TRBJ2-7; 7 bases are a match to TRBD1. Germline-derived CDR1 and CDR2 are SGHTA and FQGNSA. V gave up 2 bases and J gave up 3 bases; unmatched junction bases: 7. The CDR3 extends over 15 amino acids.

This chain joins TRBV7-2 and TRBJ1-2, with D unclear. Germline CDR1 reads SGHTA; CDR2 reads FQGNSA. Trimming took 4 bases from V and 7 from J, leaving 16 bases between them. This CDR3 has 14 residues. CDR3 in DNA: TGTGCCAGCAGCTACCCGGGAACGGGTGGTGGCTACACCTTC. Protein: CASSYPGTGGGYTF.

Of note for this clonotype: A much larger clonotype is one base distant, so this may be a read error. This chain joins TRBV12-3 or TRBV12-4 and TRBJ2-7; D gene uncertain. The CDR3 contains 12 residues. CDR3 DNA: TGTACCAGCAGTTTATCCGCCTACGAGCAGTACTTC. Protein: CTSSLSAYEQYF.

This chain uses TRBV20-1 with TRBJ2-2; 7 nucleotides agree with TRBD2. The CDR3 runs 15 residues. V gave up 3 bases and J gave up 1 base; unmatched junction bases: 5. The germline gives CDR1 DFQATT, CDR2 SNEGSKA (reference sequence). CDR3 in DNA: TGCAGTGCTAGTTTTGGCGGGGGGAACACCGGGGAGCTGTTTTTT. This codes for CSASFGGGNTGELFF.

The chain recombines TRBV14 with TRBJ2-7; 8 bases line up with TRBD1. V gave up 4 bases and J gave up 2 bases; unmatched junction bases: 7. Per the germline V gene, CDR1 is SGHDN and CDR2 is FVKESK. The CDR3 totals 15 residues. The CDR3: CASSLAPGQAYEQYF. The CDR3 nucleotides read TGTGCCAGCAGCCTCGCCCCGGGACAGGCCTACGAGCAGTACTTC.

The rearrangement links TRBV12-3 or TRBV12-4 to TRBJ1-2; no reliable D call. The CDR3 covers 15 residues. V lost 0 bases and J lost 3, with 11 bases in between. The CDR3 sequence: CASSLASRTDYGYTF. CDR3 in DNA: TGTGCCAGCAGTTTAGCGAGCAGGACGGACTATGGCTACACCTTC.

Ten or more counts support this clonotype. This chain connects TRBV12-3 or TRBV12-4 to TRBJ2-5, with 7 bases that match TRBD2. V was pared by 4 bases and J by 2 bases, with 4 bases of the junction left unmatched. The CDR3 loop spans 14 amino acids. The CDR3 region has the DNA TGTGCCAGCAGTTCAGCGGGGATACAAGAGACCCAGTACTTC. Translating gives CASSSAGIQETQYF.

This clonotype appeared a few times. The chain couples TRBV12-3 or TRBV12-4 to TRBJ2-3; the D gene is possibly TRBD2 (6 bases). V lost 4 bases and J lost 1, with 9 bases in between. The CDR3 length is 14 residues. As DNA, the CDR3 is TGTGCCAGCAGTTCGCGGGACCGCACAGATACGCAGTATTTT. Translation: CASSSRDRTDTQYF.

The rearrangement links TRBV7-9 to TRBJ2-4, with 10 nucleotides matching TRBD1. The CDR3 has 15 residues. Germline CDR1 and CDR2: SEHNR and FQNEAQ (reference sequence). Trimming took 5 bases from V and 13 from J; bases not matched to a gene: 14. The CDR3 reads CASSPPGTGVYVQYF. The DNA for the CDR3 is TGTGCCAGCAGCCCCCCCGGGACAGGGGTGTATGTGCAGTACTTC. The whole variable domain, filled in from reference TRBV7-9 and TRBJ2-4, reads DTGVSQNPRHKITKRGQNVTFRCDPISEHNRLYWYRQTLGQGPEFLTYFQNEAQLEKSRLLSDRFSAERPKGSFSTLEIQRTEQGDSAMYLCASSPPGTGVYVQYFGAGTRLSVL.

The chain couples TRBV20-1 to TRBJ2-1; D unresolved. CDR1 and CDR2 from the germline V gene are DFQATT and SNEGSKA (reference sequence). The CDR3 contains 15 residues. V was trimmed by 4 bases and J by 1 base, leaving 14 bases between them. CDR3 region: CSATNRRVSYNEQFF. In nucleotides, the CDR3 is TGCAGTGCTACAAACAGAAGGGTGTCCTACAATGAGCAGTTCTTC.

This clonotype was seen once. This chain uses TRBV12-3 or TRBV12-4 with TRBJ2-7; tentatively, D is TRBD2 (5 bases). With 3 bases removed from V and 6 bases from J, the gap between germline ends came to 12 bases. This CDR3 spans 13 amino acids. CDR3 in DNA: TGTGCCAGCAGTTTCGTAGGCCGGGGCGAGCAGTACTTC. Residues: CASSFVGRGEQYF.

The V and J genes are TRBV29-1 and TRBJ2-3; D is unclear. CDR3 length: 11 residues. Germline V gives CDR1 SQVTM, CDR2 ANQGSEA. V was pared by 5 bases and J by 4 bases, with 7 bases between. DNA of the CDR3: TGCAGCGTTATTCTCCCAGATACGCAGTATTTT. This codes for CSVILPDTQYF.

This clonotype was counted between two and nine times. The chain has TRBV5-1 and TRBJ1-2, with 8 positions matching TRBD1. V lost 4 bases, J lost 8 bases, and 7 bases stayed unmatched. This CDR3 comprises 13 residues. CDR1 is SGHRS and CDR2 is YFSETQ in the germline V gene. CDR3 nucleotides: TGCGCCAGCAGCGGCGGACAGGGAGTAGGCTACACCTTC. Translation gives CASSGGQGVGYTF.

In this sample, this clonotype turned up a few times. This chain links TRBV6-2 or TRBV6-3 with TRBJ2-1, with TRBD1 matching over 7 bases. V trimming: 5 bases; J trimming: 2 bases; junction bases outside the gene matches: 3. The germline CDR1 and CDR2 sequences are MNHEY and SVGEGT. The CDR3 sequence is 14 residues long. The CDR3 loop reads CASSRTGTYNEQFF. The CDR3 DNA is TGTGCCAGCAGTCGGACAGGAACCTACAATGAGCAGTTCTTC.

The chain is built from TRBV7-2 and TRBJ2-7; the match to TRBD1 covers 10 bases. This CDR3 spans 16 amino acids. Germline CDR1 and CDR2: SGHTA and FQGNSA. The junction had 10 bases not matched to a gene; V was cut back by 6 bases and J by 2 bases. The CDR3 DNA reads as TGTGCCAGCAGTTTACGCATCGGGACAGGGGCCTACGAGCAGTACTTC. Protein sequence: CASSLRIGTGAYEQYF.

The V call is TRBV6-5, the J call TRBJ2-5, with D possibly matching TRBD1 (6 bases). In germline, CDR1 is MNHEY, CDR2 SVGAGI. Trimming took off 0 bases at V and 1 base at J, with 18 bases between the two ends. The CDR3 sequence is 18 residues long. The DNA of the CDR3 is TGTGCCAGCAGTTACTCCTTTGACGATACAGGGAGCCAAGAGACCCAGTACTTC. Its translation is CASSYSFDDTGSQETQYF.